This is a list of T cell receptor beta chains from one sample in a study of vaccination and CD4 T cells after COVID-19. Antigen specificity for these receptors is unknown. TCRdb processed the PCR reads anew with MiXCR; each CDR3 protein has one entry. Among approximately 9,300 distinct CDR3 sequences, about 55% were seen once, and the ten largest hold more than 15%. The source material was CD4+ T cells from blood, cultured in vitro. These receptors were collected from a human donor who had recovered from COVID-19. CDR3s include the opening cysteine and the closing phenylalanine or tryptophan. A D gene is named only where the DNA matches it firmly. For some rows the clone size is stated as once, few or many, or as a class when expanded; others skip it.

v_call	clone_size	d_call	j_call	cdr3_aa	cdr3_nt
TRBV15	.	.	TRBJ2-4	CATSRQPGDKQYF	TGTGCCACCAGCCGCCAACCCGGAGATAAGCAGTACTTC
TRBV9	few	TRBD1	TRBJ1-1	CASSTGQATEAFF	TGTGCCAGCAGCACGGGACAGGCTACTGAAGCTTTCTTT
TRBV7-2	few	.	TRBJ1-5	CASSLAGEGQPQHF	TGTGCCAGCAGCTTAGCTGGGGAGGGTCAGCCCCAGCATTTT
TRBV25-1	.	.	TRBJ1-1	CASSDYSAMNTEAFF	TGTGCCAGCAGTGATTACAGTGCTATGAACACTGAAGCTTTCTTT
TRBV7-3	few	.	TRBJ1-1	CASSTKPGNTEAFF	TGTGCCAGCAGCACCAAACCTGGGAACACTGAAGCTTTCTTT
TRBV5-6	.	.	TRBJ2-5	CASRSLWSGETQYF	TGTGCCAGCAGATCCTTATGGAGCGGGGAGACCCAGTACTTC
TRBV24-1	.	.	TRBJ2-5	CATSGSGTGEETQYF	TGTGCCACCAGTGGCAGCGGGACAGGAGAAGAGACCCAGTACTTC
TRBV6-2/TRBV6-3	.	.	TRBJ1-1	CASRTVPSRTEAFF	TGTGCCAGCAGGACAGTTCCCTCCAGGACTGAAGCTTTCTTT
TRBV20-1	.	TRBD1	TRBJ1-5	CSASGQGGEGQPQHF	TGCAGTGCTAGTGGACAGGGCGGGGAAGGTCAGCCCCAGCATTTT
TRBV20-1	.	.	TRBJ2-7	CSAPITGQYEQYF	TGCAGTGCGCCGATAACAGGACAGTACGAGCAGTACTTC
TRBV6-1	.	.	TRBJ1-5	CASSQAVHQPQHF	TGTGCCAGCAGCCAAGCAGTGCATCAGCCCCAGCATTTT
TRBV21-1	.	.	TRBJ1-1	CASSTRPRLSWNTEAFF	TGTGCCAGCAGCACCCGGCCTCGGCTTTCGTGGAACACTGAAGCTTTCTTT
TRBV7-2	.	.	TRBJ2-7	CASSLDRPYEQYF	TGTGCCAGCAGCTTAGACAGACCCTACGAGCAGTACTTC
TRBV6-1	.	.	TRBJ2-2	CASTTLGLAGELFF	TGTGCCTCCACGACGTTGGGTTTGGCCGGGGAGCTGTTTTTT
TRBV19	.	.	TRBJ1-5	CASSKEDSRFNQPQHF	TGTGCCAGTAGTAAAGAGGACAGTCGATTCAATCAGCCCCAGCATTTT
TRBV6-1	.	TRBD1	TRBJ1-3	CARPGQGAEGNTIYF	TGTGCCCGCCCGGGACAGGGGGCGGAGGGAAACACCATATATTTT
TRBV30	.	.	TRBJ1-2	CAWNDGGYTF	TGTGCCTGGAATGACGGAGGCTACACCTTC
TRBV7-2	few	.	TRBJ2-2	CASSLAVNTGELFF	TGTGCCAGCAGCTTAGCGGTGAACACCGGGGAGCTGTTTTTT
TRBV7-2	few	.	TRBJ1-5	CASSLRVHGNQPQHF	TGTGCCAGCAGCTTAAGGGTGCATGGCAATCAGCCCCAGCATTTT
TRBV19	.	TRBD2	TRBJ2-1	CASSIGGGRNEQFF	TGTGCCAGTAGTATCGGCGGCGGGAGGAATGAGCAGTTCTTC
TRBV20-1	.	TRBD1	TRBJ1-6	CSARRTGLSSPLHF	TGCAGTGCTAGAAGGACAGGGCTTAGTTCACCCCTCCACTTT
TRBV2	.	.	TRBJ2-5	CASSADRIGQYF	TGTGCCAGCAGTGCCGACCGGATCGGCCAGTACTTC
TRBV6-1	.	TRBD2	TRBJ2-7	CASRRTSGSSYEQYF	TGTGCCAGCAGGAGGACTAGCGGGAGCTCCTACGAGCAGTACTTC
TRBV15	.	.	TRBJ1-4	CATSRDGNEKLFF	TGTGCCACCAGCAGAGACGGTAATGAAAAACTGTTTTTT
TRBV20-1	.	TRBD1	TRBJ1-1	CSATTTGGITEAFF	TGCAGTGCTACAACGACAGGGGGAATCACTGAAGCTTTCTTT
TRBV7-9	few	.	TRBJ2-7	CASSLVVSSGYEQYF	TGTGCCAGCAGCTTAGTAGTATCATCGGGATACGAGCAGTACTTC
TRBV19	.	.	TRBJ1-2	CASSLASSRDGYTF	TGTGCCAGTAGTCTTGCGTCGTCCAGGGATGGCTACACCTTC
TRBV28	few	.	TRBJ1-5	CASSLDGNQPQHF	TGTGCCAGCAGTTTAGACGGTAATCAGCCCCAGCATTTT
TRBV6-1	few	.	TRBJ1-2	CASRYLLGYTF	TGTGCCAGCAGGTATTTGCTGGGCTACACCTTC
TRBV12-3/TRBV12-4	.	.	TRBJ1-1	CASHQVGSGTEAFF	TGTGCCAGCCACCAAGTCGGATCTGGCACTGAAGCTTTCTTT
TRBV6-2/TRBV6-3	once	TRBD1	TRBJ2-1	CASSSGGRSYNEQFF	TGTGCCAGCAGCTCAGGGGGCCGCTCCTACAATGAGCAGTTCTTC
TRBV6-5	.	.	TRBJ2-2	CASSYIGGELFF	TGTGCCAGCAGTTATATCGGCGGGGAGCTGTTTTTT
TRBV28	.	.	TRBJ1-4	CASDPGPNEKLFF	TGTGCCAGCGACCCGGGACCTAATGAAAAACTGTTTTTT
TRBV7-6	large	.	TRBJ1-1	CASSSLGEDTEAFF	TGTGCCAGCAGCTCACTCGGGGAGGACACTGAAGCTTTCTTT
TRBV20-1	.	.	TRBJ2-5	CSAGGSARPETQYF	TGCAGTGCGGGCGGTAGCGCCCGCCCCGAGACCCAGTACTTC
TRBV6-2/TRBV6-3	.	.	TRBJ2-3	CASSYSVAALDTQYF	TGTGCCAGCAGTTACTCGGTAGCAGCGCTGGATACGCAGTATTTT
TRBV19	.	.	TRBJ1-5	CASSIHNQPQHF	TGTGCCAGTAGTATACACAATCAGCCCCAGCATTTT
TRBV7-3	.	.	TRBJ2-3	CASSSGSPPDTQYF	TGTGCCAGCAGCTCCGGGTCCCCCCCAGATACGCAGTATTTT
TRBV24-1	.	TRBD1	TRBJ2-3	CATSAGDREADTQYF	TGTGCCACCAGTGCCGGGGACAGGGAGGCAGATACGCAGTATTTT
TRBV21-1	few	.	TRBJ2-1	CASSKDEVPYNEQFF	TGTGCCAGCAGCAAAGACGAGGTACCCTACAATGAGCAGTTCTTC
TRBV6-1	.	.	TRBJ2-2	CASSAYPSTGELFF	TGTGCCAGCAGTGCCTACCCTTCCACCGGGGAGCTGTTTTTT
TRBV6-2/TRBV6-3	.	TRBD1	TRBJ2-2	CASLWTGGSAGELFF	TGTGCCAGCTTATGGACAGGGGGCTCGGCCGGGGAGCTGTTTTTT
TRBV10-1	.	.	TRBJ2-5	CASSGGWRETQYF	TGCGCCAGCAGTGGAGGCTGGAGGGAGACCCAGTACTTC
TRBV21-1	.	.	TRBJ1-5	CASSKVVGNQPQHF	TGTGCCAGCAGCAAAGTGGTAGGGAATCAGCCCCAGCATTTT
TRBV5-6	.	TRBD2	TRBJ2-1	CASQSGRNYNEQFF	TGTGCCAGCCAAAGCGGGAGGAACTACAATGAGCAGTTCTTC
TRBV4-3	once	.	TRBJ2-1	CASSQGSPAGEQFF	TGCGCCAGCAGCCAAGGTTCCCCCGCCGGCGAGCAGTTCTTC
TRBV2	.	TRBD1	TRBJ2-2	CASSEAPPGGDTGELFF	TGTGCCAGCAGTGAAGCGCCCCCAGGGGGCGACACCGGGGAGCTGTTTTTT
TRBV19	.	.	TRBJ1-1	CASSTDRLNTEAFF	TGTGCCAGTAGTACAGACAGGTTGAACACTGAAGCTTTCTTT
TRBV7-2	.	TRBD1	TRBJ1-4	CASSLVGRGNEKLFF	TGTGCCAGCAGCTTAGTGGGCAGGGGGAATGAAAAACTGTTTTTT
TRBV27	few	.	TRBJ1-1	CASSKIFSTGVVNTEAFF	TGTGCCAGCAGTAAGATATTTTCCACCGGTGTGGTGAACACTGAAGCTTTCTTT
TRBV9	.	TRBD1	TRBJ1-6	CASSVGQAAFSPLHF	TGTGCCAGCAGCGTTGGACAGGCCGCTTTTTCACCCCTCCACTTT
TRBV2	.	.	TRBJ1-2	CASSTGIGYTF	TGTGCCAGCAGTACAGGGATAGGCTACACCTTC
TRBV7-7	.	.	TRBJ2-2	CASSRAGGTGELFF	TGTGCTAGCAGTCGAGCAGGAGGCACCGGGGAGCTGTTTTTT
TRBV20-1	few	TRBD1	TRBJ1-2	CSARTGGNYGYTF	TGCAGTGCAAGGACAGGGGGTAACTATGGCTACACCTTC
TRBV12-3/TRBV12-4	.	.	TRBJ2-7	CASSLEGFGYEQYF	TGTGCCAGCAGTTTAGAGGGGTTTGGCTACGAGCAGTACTTC
TRBV20-1	few	.	TRBJ1-5	CSARDGSSNQPQHF	TGCAGTGCTAGAGATGGCAGTTCCAATCAGCCCCAGCATTTT
TRBV20-1	few	TRBD2	TRBJ2-7	CSARDPATASGTYEQYF	TGCAGTGCTAGAGATCCTGCGACGGCTAGCGGTACCTACGAGCAGTACTTC